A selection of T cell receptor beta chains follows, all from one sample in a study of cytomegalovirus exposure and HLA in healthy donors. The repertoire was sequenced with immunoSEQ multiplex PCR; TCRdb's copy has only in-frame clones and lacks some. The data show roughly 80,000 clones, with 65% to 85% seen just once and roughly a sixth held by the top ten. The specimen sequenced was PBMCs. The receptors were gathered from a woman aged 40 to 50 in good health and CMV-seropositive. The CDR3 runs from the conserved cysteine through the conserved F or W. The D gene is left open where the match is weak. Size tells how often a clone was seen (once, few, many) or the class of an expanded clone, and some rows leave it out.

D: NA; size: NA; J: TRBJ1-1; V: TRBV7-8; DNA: TGTGCCAGCAGCTTACAGGAGAACACTGAAGCTTTCTTT; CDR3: CASSLQENTEAFF
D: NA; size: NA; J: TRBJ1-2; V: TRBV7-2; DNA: TGTGCCAGCAGCTTTAGACTGACTCTCTATGGCTACACCTTC; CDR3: CASSFRLTLYGYTF
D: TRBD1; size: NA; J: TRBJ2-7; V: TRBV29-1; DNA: TGCAGCGTCTCTTTCGGGACAGTCTACGAGCAGTACTTC; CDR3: CSVSFGTVYEQYF
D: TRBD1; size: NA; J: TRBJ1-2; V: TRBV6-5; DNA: TGTGCCAGCAGGCCCCGGGACAGGGCCTATGGCTACACCTTC; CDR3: CASRPRDRAYGYTF
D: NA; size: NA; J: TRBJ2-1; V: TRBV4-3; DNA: TGCGCCAGCAGCCAAGGCCGGGACTGGCTCGATGAGCAGTTCTTC; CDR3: CASSQGRDWLDEQFF
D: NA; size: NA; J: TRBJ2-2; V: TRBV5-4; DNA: TGTGCCAGCAGCTTGGAATTACAAAACACCGGGGAGCTGTTTTTT; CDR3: CASSLELQNTGELFF
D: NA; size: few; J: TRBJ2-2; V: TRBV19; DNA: TGTGCCAGTAGTCTTATCGGCGGGGAGCTGTTTTTT; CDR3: CASSLIGGELFF
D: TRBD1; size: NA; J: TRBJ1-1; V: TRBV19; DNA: TGTGCCAGTAGTAGGGGACAGGGAGTCGGAACTGAAGCTTTCTTT; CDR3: CASSRGQGVGTEAFF
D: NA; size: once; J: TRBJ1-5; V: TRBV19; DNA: TGTGCCAGCCAGAGCACCATGGGACTGTACAATCAGCCCCAGCATTTT; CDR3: CASQSTMGLYNQPQHF
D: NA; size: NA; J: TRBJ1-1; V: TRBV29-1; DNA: TGCAGCACCCAGGGGCCTCGAATGAACACTGAAGCTTTCTTT; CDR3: CSTQGPRMNTEAFF
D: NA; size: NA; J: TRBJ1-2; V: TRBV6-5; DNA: TGTGCCAGCAGTTACTTAGCGGGGGCGGGCGGCTACACCTTC; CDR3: CASSYLAGAGGYTF
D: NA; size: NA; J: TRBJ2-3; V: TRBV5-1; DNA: TGCGCCAGCAGCTTGGCCCGGGACTTCTACACAGATACGCAGTATTTT; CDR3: CASSLARDFYTDTQYF
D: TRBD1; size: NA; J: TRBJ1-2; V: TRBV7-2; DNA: TGTGCCAGCAGCTTAGGGGGACAGGCCTTCTATGGCTACACCTTC; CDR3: CASSLGGQAFYGYTF
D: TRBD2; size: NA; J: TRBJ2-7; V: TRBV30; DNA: TGTGCCTGGAGTGTATTGGGGAGGGAACGCGAGCAGTACTTC; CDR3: CAWSVLGREREQYF
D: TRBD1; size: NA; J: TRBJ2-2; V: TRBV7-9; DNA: TGTGCCAGCAGCTATAACGTCCCGGGACAGGGAAACACCGGGGAGCTGTTTTTT; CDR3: CASSYNVPGQGNTGELFF
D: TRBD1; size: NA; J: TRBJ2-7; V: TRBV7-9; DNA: TGTGCCAGCAGCTCGGAGGGACAGGTCTACGAGCAGTACTTC; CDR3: CASSSEGQVYEQYF
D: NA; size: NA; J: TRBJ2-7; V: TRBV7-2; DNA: TGTGCCAGCAGCCCCCGACAGGGAGGTTACGAGCAGTACTTC; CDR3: CASSPRQGGYEQYF
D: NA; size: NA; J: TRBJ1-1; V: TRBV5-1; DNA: TGCGCCAGCAGCGACGGGGGTTTGGGGAGCACTGAAGCTTTCTTT; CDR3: CASSDGGLGSTEAFF
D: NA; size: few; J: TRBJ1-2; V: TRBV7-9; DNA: TGTGCCAGCAGCCTCTCCTCCTCTTCTTATGGCTACACCTTC; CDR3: CASSLSSSSYGYTF
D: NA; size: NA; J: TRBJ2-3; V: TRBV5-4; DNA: TGTGCCAGCAGCACGGGTTGGGTAGGGGGCACAGATACGCAGTATTTT; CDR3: CASSTGWVGGTDTQYF
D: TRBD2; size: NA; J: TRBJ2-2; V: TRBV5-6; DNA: TGTGCCAGCAGCACCCGGACTAGCGGGGGGTCGAACACCGGGGAGCTGTTTTTT; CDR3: CASSTRTSGGSNTGELFF
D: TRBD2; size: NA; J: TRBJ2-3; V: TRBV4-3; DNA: TGCGCCAGCAGCCAAGATTGGCGGGGGGCATATACGCAGTATTTT; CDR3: CASSQDWRGAYTQYF
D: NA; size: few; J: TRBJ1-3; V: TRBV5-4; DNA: TGTGCCAGCAGCGGGAGGGAGGCTGGAAACACCATATATTTT; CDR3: CASSGREAGNTIYF
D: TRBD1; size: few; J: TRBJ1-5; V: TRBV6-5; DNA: TGTGCCAGCAGTAATGGACAGGGTCGAAATCAGCCCCAGCATTTT; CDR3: CASSNGQGRNQPQHF
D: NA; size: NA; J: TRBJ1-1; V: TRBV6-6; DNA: TGTGCCAGCAGTTACTCGGTGGAGGGGCCCCTCACTGAAGCTTTCTTT; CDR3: CASSYSVEGPLTEAFF
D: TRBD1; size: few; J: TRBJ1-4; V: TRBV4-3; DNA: TGCGCCAGCAGCCACAGTAGCCGGGACAGTAATGAAAAACTGTTTTTT; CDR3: CASSHSSRDSNEKLFF
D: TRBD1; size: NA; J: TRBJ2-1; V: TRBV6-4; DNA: TGTGCCAGCAGCCAGACGGGACAGGGGGGAACCTCCGGCACCAATGAGCAGTTCTTC; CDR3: CASSQTGQGGTSGTNEQFF
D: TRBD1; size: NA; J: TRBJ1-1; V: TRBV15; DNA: TGTGCCACCAGCGGAAGGGACAGGGCGAACACTGAAGCTTTCTTT; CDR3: CATSGRDRANTEAFF
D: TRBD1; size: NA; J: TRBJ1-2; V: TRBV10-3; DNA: TGTGCCATCAGGCCGACAGGGGCGGATGGCTACACCTTC; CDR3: CAIRPTGADGYTF
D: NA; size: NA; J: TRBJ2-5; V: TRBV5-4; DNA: TGTGCCAGCCTTCTGAGGGGGTCAGAGACCCAGTACTTC; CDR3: CASLLRGSETQYF
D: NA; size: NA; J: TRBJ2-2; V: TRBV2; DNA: TGTGCCAGACGGACAACGAACACCGGGGAGCTGTTTTTT; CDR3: CARRTTNTGELFF
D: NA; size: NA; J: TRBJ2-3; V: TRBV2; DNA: TGTGCCAGCAGCGCCTTCGAGATTATGCTCCAAAGCACAGATACGCAGTATTTT; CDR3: CASSAFEIMLQSTDTQYF